A single sample is the source of the 30 T cell receptor beta chains below, sequenced in a study of T cells in women clearing cervical HPV infection. Only in-frame clones appear in the TCRdb table, and some are missing; sequencing was by immunoSEQ multiplex PCR. The sample has about 32,000 clones. Input material: blood buffy coat. Every receptor here comes from a woman aged 18 to 75 with a cervical HPV16 infection that either progressed to CIN3+ or cleared (not recorded which).

A note on this clone: Coverage ceases 3 residues before the CDR3 finishes, and the germline J gene fills in the end. The chain is built from TRBV20-1 and TRBJ2-3, with D possibly TRBD2 on 6 matching bases. The V end lost 3 bases, the J end lost 1 base, and 14 bases lay between the germline ends. Germline V gene data show CDR1 as DFQATT and CDR2 as SNEGSKA (reference sequence). This CDR3 comprises 15 residues. CDR3 DNA, as far as it was read: TGCAGTGCTAGGGAGAGGGGCGGGGGCACAGATACG. Its translation is CSARERGGGTDT. The entire CDR3 is CSARERGGGTDTQYF.

Comment on this clone: The read is 3 residues too short to cover the CDR3 end, so that end is filled in from the germline J gene. This rearrangement joins TRBV27 to TRBJ2-2, with TRBD1 identical over 7 bases. The CDR3 has 18 residues. J lost 4 bases, V lost 0 bases, and 11 bases had no gene match. Germline V gene sequence: CDR1 MNHEY, CDR2 SMNVEV (reference sequence). CDR3 bases read: TGTGCCAGCAGTTTATCCGGGACAGACCTGAGAGGCACCGGGGAG. Protein sequence: CASSLSGTDLRGTGE. The entire CDR3 sequence reads CASSLSGTDLRGTGELFF.

Turning to this clone: The read stops 3 residues short of the end of the CDR3; the missing end is completed from the germline J gene. The rearrangement uses TRBV30 and TRBJ2-7; 7 nucleotides match TRBD1. The CDR3 runs 12 residues. Trimming took 4 bases from V and 4 from J; bases not matched to a gene: 4. Looked up from germline, CDR1 is GTSNPN and CDR2 is SVGIG (reference sequence). CDR3: CAWKRGPYEQYF. The CDR3 bases that were read are TGTGCCTGGAAAAGGGGGCCGTACGAG.

In the case of this clone: Read data end 3 residues before the CDR3 end; the end is taken from the germline J gene. The chain employs TRBV7-7 and TRBJ2-2; 8 bases are shared with TRBD1. Germline lookup yields CDR1 SSHAT and CDR2 FNYEAQ (reference sequence). The CDR3 totals 14 residues. The trim removed 5 bases at V and 7 bases at J, leaving 6 bases unmatched. The CDR3 bases that were read are TGTGCCAGCAGCCTCGACAGGGGTAGCGGGGAG. As protein: CASSLDRGSGE. The entire CDR3 is CASSLDRGSGELFF.

As to this clone: The CDR3 end is not reached by the read, which stops 3 residues before it; the germline J gene fills it in. V gene TRBV4-2 combines with J gene TRBJ1-1, with 9 nucleotides matching TRBD1. The V gene end was trimmed by 2 bases and the J gene end by 3 bases; junction bases not matched to a gene: 1. The CDR3 has 14 residues. CDR1 is LGHNA, CDR2 YNFKEQ, per germline. CDR3 residues: CASSQRQGDTEAFF. CDR3 bases read: TGTGCCAGCAGCCAACGACAGGGGGACACTGAA.

Comment on this clone: The CDR3 end falls 3 residues outside the read, so it is completed with the germline J gene. The genes are TRBV27 and TRBJ1-1, with D perhaps matching TRBD1 (5 bases). The CDR3 sequence is 13 residues long. V lost 5 bases to trimming and J lost 6 bases, with 13 bases between them. Per germline, CDR1 MNHEY and CDR2 SMNVEV (reference sequence). The DNA read from the CDR3 is TGTGCCAGCAGTCCCCGGGGGGTACCTGAA. Translating it yields CASSPRGVPE. The entire CDR3 protein reads CASSPRGVPEAFF.

As regards this clone: The read gets to within 3 residues of the CDR3 end, and the germline J gene fills in the rest. The chain joins TRBV20-1 to TRBJ2-7; D gene uncertain. Trimming cost V 4 bases and J 3 bases, with 13 bases left between them. The CDR3 contains 13 residues. From germline, CDR1 is DFQATT and CDR2 SNEGSKA (reference sequence). CDR3 DNA, as far as it was read: TGCAGTGCTACCAGATCCCGACTCTACGAG. Protein sequence: CSATRSRLYE. In full, the CDR3 is CSATRSRLYEQYF.

Worth noting for this clone: The read ends 3 residues before the CDR3 terminus; that terminus is restored from the germline J gene. The V call is TRBV6-2 or TRBV6-3, the J call TRBJ2-1; 7 bases are shared with TRBD2. V dropped 6 bases and J dropped 5; count of bases not matched to a gene: 10. The CDR3 runs 15 residues. Germline V gene sequence: CDR1 MNHEY, CDR2 SVGEGT. CDR3 sequence reads: CASRAGGGADNEQFF. The covered CDR3 bases are TGTGCCAGCAGGGCCGGCGGGGGTGCTGACAATGAG.

With regard to this clone: The sequence runs out 3 residues before the end of the CDR3; the remainder is reconstructed from the germline J gene. The chain carries TRBV29-1 and TRBJ2-7; D unclear. The CDR3 length is 12 residues. Looked up from germline, CDR1 is SQVTM and CDR2 is ANQGSEA. The V gene lost 4 bases and the J gene lost 1 base, with 8 bases spanning the gap. The CDR3 here is CSVGQTSYEQYF. The sequenced CDR3 bases are TGCAGCGTTGGGCAGACTTCCTACGAG.

Of note for this clone: The CDR3 end falls 3 residues outside the read, so it is completed with the germline J gene. The V call is TRBV20-1, the J call TRBJ2-5; TRBD2 agrees at 15 bases. Per the germline V gene, CDR1 is DFQATT and CDR2 is SNEGSKA (reference sequence). The CDR3 extends over 16 amino acids. The trim removed 3 bases at V and 1 base at J, leaving 3 bases unmatched. CDR3 in amino acids: CSARGTSGGPQETQYF. CDR3 DNA, as far as it was read: TGCAGTGCTAGGGGGACTAGCGGGGGGCCCCAAGAGACC.

To note about this clone: The CDR3 end is not reached by the read, which stops 3 residues before it; the germline J gene fills it in. J is TRBJ1-6 and V is TRBV6-1, with D possibly TRBD1 on 5 matching bases. Germline assignment: CDR1 MNHNS and CDR2 SASEGT. The CDR3 length is 14 residues. V was shortened by 2 bases and J by 6 bases, with 8 bases between the two germline ends. CDR3 loop: CASSERQSNSPLHF. The covered CDR3 bases are TGTGCCAGCAGTGAAAGACAGAGTAATTCACCC.

In the case of this clone: The read finishes 3 residues shy of the CDR3 end, and the germline J gene is used to complete it. This chain links TRBV6-2 or TRBV6-3 with TRBJ2-4, with D perhaps TRBD1 (6 bases). Looked up from germline, CDR1 is MNHEY and CDR2 is SVGEGT. CDR3 size: 13 residues. Here the CDR3 reads CASSSRTDNGQYF. CDR3 DNA (partial): TGTGCCAGCAGTTCAAGGACAGATAATGGT.

Note on this clone: The read falls 3 residues short of the CDR3 end, and the missing part is taken from the germline J gene. The chain recombines TRBV7-8 with TRBJ1-1; weak D call: TRBD1 (6 bases). V dropped 8 bases and J dropped 0 bases, with 19 bases sitting between them. CDR3 length equals 16 residues. CDR1 and CDR2 (germline): SGHVS, FQNEAQ. CDR3 sequence: CASGPRGQTMNTEAFF. CDR3 bases read: TGTGCCAGCGGACCTAGAGGACAGACTATGAACACTGAA.

About this clone: From the germline J gene comes the end of the CDR3, since the read stops 3 residues before it. This sequence joins TRBV6-2 or TRBV6-3 and TRBJ2-3, with 8 positions matching TRBD2. Germline CDR1 MNHEY, CDR2 SVGEGT. CDR3 length equals 17 residues. The covered CDR3 bases are TGTGCCAGCAGTAAGCTTTGGCCGGGACTAGTCCCTGAGACG. Protein product: CASSKLWPGLVPET. Given in full, the CDR3 is CASSKLWPGLVPETQYF.

A word on this clone: The CDR3 end lies 3 residues beyond the end of the read and is filled in from the germline J gene. The chain joins TRBV2 to TRBJ1-2; D unresolved. The CDR3 covers 15 residues. Germline V CDR1 and CDR2: SNHLY, FYNNEI. CDR3 sequence reads: CASSVLQSSYNDYTF. CDR3 bases read: TGTGCCAGCAGTGTGCTACAGAGCTCCTACAATGAC.

As regards this clone: The read halts 3 residues ahead of the CDR3 end, with the missing end drawn from the germline J gene. The rearrangement joins TRBV2 to TRBJ1-5; 7 nucleotides match TRBD1. This CDR3 is built from 14 residues. The trim removed 3 bases at V and 5 bases at J, leaving 4 bases unmatched. Germline values: CDR1 SNHLY, CDR2 FYNNEI. CDR3 in amino acids: CASSEGQSHQPQHF. CDR3 DNA, as far as it was read: TGTGCCAGCAGTGAGGGACAGTCCCATCAGCCC.

Remarks on this clone: The CDR3 is cut off 3 residues early in the read; its end comes from the germline J gene. The rearrangement joins TRBV7-9 to TRBJ2-7, with 11 nucleotides matching TRBD1. V gave up 3 bases and J gave up 6 bases; unmatched junction bases: 4. The CDR3 consists of 14 residues. The germline CDR1 and CDR2 sequences are SEHNR and FQNEAQ (reference sequence). CDR3 amino acids: CASSFGQGAGEQYF. CDR3 bases read: TGTGCCAGCAGCTTCGGACAGGGGGCAGGCGAG.

In the case of this clone: The sequenced fragment ends 3 residues before the CDR3 boundary, so the rest is inferred from the germline J gene. The genes are TRBV19 and TRBJ2-1, with TRBD2 matching over 9 bases. The CDR3 sequence is 18 residues long. CDR1 and CDR2 from the germline V gene are LNHDA and SQIVND (reference sequence). The junction had 10 bases not matched to a gene; V was cut back by 4 bases and J by 0 bases. CDR3 protein: CASSTHTSGLSSYNEQFF. The sequenced CDR3 bases are TGTGCCAGTAGTACCCATACTAGCGGGCTGAGCTCCTACAATGAG.

Concerning this clone: Coverage ceases 3 residues before the CDR3 finishes, and the germline J gene fills in the end. V usage is TRBV14 and J usage is TRBJ2-2; tentatively, D is TRBD2 (6 bases). Germline V gene lookup returns CDR1 SGHDN and CDR2 FVKESK. The CDR3 runs 19 residues. Here the CDR3 reads CASSQDRPPALADNEKLFF. The DNA read from the CDR3 is TGTGCCAGCAGCCAAGATAGACCGCCGGCGTTAGCGGATAATGAAAAG.

This chain's CDR3 is CSAAGLDTQYF. CDR3 bases read: TGCAGTGCGGCAGGGTTAGATACG. The genes are TRBV20-1 and TRBJ2-3, with D possibly TRBD1 on 5 matching bases. The missing CDR3 end, 3 residues past where the read stops, is filled in from the germline J gene. V gave up 6 bases and J gave up 5 bases, with 9 bases separating them. The CDR3 spans 11 residues. Per germline, CDR1 DFQATT and CDR2 SNEGSKA (reference sequence).

About this clone itself: The CDR3 end is not reached by the read, which stops 3 residues before it; the germline J gene fills it in. The V and J genes are TRBV6-1 and TRBJ1-1; 8 positions match TRBD1. From germline, CDR1 is MNHNS and CDR2 SASEGT. The trim removed 0 bases at V and 5 bases at J, leaving 5 bases unmatched. The CDR3 has 15 residues. The DNA read from the CDR3 is TGTGCCAGCAGTGAAGCCCGGACAGGGAGGACTGAA. Translation gives CASSEARTGRTE. The entire CDR3 is CASSEARTGRTEAFF.

Comments on this clone: The CDR3 extends 3 residues past the end of the read, so its final part is completed from the germline J gene. V usage is TRBV6-2 or TRBV6-3 and J usage is TRBJ1-4; D might be TRBD1 (5 bases). This CDR3 has 16 residues. Germline CDR1 reads MNHEY; CDR2 reads SVGEGT. CDR3 bases read: TGTGCCAGCACCGGGGGATCGAGCTCCTATAATTCACCA. Translating gives CASTGGSSSYNSP. The whole CDR3 protein is CASTGGSSSYNSPLFF.

Of note for this clone: The DNA ends 3 residues before the CDR3 does, and the rest of the CDR3 is filled in from the germline J gene. The chain couples TRBV7-3 to TRBJ2-1; maybe TRBD1 (5 bases). This CDR3 has 15 amino acids. Looked up from germline, CDR1 is SGHTA and CDR2 is FQGTGA. V was shortened by 2 bases and J by 8 bases, with 16 bases between the two germline ends. The DNA read from the CDR3 is TGTGCCAGCAGCTTAGACAGCCTTGGGCCCTATGAG. Its protein is CASSLDSLGPYE. From start to end, the CDR3 is CASSLDSLGPYEQFF.

Concerning this clone itself: The read terminates 3 residues before the CDR3 end, so the remaining end is supplied by the germline J gene. The gene calls are TRBV5-1 and TRBJ2-7; D not certain. Trimming removed 2 bases at V and 3 bases at J, with 12 bases between. The CDR3 totals 14 residues. The germline CDR1 and CDR2 sequences are SGHRS and YFSETQ. The CDR3 is CASSLAPLSYEQYF. Partial CDR3 DNA: TGCGCCAGCAGCTTAGCCCCTTTAAGCTACGAG.

Remarks on this clone: From the germline J gene comes the end of the CDR3, since the read stops 3 residues before it. This chain links TRBV7-8 with TRBJ1-2, with D hard to call. The CDR3 spans 12 residues. The germline gives CDR1 SGHVS, CDR2 FQNEAQ. CDR3 DNA, as far as it was read: TGTGCCAGCAGCCCGGGTGGGTCCGAG. It is translated as CASSPGGSE. The CDR3 in full is CASSPGGSEYTF. Combining the CDR3 with reference TRBV7-8 and TRBJ1-2 gives the whole variable domain GAGVSQSPRYKVAKRGQDVALRCDPISGHVSLFWYQQALGQGPEFLTYFQNEAQLDKSGLPSDRFFAERPEGSVSTLKIQRTQQEDSAVYLCASSPGGSEYTFGSGTRLTVV.

In regard to this clone: The read is 3 residues too short to cover the CDR3 end, so that end is filled in from the germline J gene. The gene calls are TRBV30 and TRBJ2-2; TRBD2 is a possible D gene (6 bases). The CDR3 is 15 residues long. The germline V gene encodes CDR1 GTSNPN and CDR2 SVGIG (reference sequence). CDR3 sequence reads: CAWSETGGSNEKLFF. CDR3 DNA (partial): TGTGCCTGGAGTGAAACCGGGGGTTCTAATGAAAAG.

As regards this clone: The CDR3 end falls 3 residues outside the read, so it is completed with the germline J gene. V gene TRBV19 combines with J gene TRBJ1-6; D remains ambiguous. This CDR3 region has 16 residues. V was pared by 3 bases and J by 10 bases, with 19 bases between. Germline assignment: CDR1 LNHDA and CDR2 SQIVND (reference sequence). The CDR3 loop is CASSIRGVAARSPLHF. The covered CDR3 bases are TGTGCCAGTAGTATTCGAGGAGTAGCAGCCCGGTCACCC.

About this clone: The CDR3 end lies 3 residues beyond the end of the read and is filled in from the germline J gene. The J gene is TRBJ2-3, the V gene TRBV6-2 or TRBV6-3, with D maybe TRBD1 (5 bases). The CDR3 runs to 11 residues. Germline V gene lookup returns CDR1 MNHEY and CDR2 SVGEGT. CDR3 bases read: TGTGCCAGCACCCCTGGGGCAGCG. It translates to CASTPGAA. The complete CDR3 sequence is CASTPGAAQYF.

On this clone itself: The read ends 3 residues early relative to the CDR3; the germline J gene fills the gap. The rearrangement links TRBV5-1 to TRBJ1-2; D is unresolved. Germline V lookup: CDR1 SGHRS, CDR2 YFSETQ. This CDR3 is 14 amino acids long. V gave up 1 base and J gave up 2 bases, with 9 bases separating them. The CDR3 protein is CASSLSSSNYGYTF. The sequenced part of the CDR3 DNA is TGCGCCAGCAGCTTGTCTAGCAGCAACTATGGC.

Details on this clone: The DNA ends 3 residues before the CDR3 does, and the rest of the CDR3 is filled in from the germline J gene. The chain joins TRBV20-1 to TRBJ2-2, with a possible D match to TRBD1 (5 bases). In germline, CDR1 is DFQATT, CDR2 SNEGSKA (reference sequence). Trimming cost V 6 bases and J 1 base, with 9 bases left between them. This CDR3 comprises 13 residues. CDR3 bases read: TGCAGTGCCCTGACAGAGAACACCGGGGAG. Amino acid sequence: CSALTENTGE. The entire CDR3 is CSALTENTGELFF.